Here is one T cell receptor beta chain with its context. This clone was found a few times. This clone's antigen is unknown. The sample holds no much larger clone one base away, and base qualities are not on file. What this sample's time point label stands for: less than five weeks on oral tofacitinib. The treatment or condition label corresponds to: oral pan-JAK inhibitor, 5-10 mg twice daily. Lesional scalp punch biopsies and peripheral blood were obtained from alopecia areata patients. PBMCs were isolated by density centrifugation and stained for CD3, CD4 and CD8, and CD4+ and CD8+ T cells were sorted on a FACSAria. Per the germline V gene, KGHSH is the CDR1 and LQKENI is the CDR2. The CDR3 has 17 amino acids, counting the end cysteine and phenylalanine. Only the CDR3 DNA is retained, 51 bases long and in frame from the first base. The germline ends are 15 bases apart after V is trimmed by 3 bases and J by 0 bases.

This record comes from a study of CD8+ T cells in alopecia areata (dated by TCRdb to the late 2010s). About the investigation overall: Treated patients were enrolled in an open-label pilot trial of oral tofacitinib at 5 to 10 mg twice daily for moderate-to-severe alopecia areata. Patients stayed on tofacitinib for 6 to 18 months and then had 6 months of follow-up off drug so that delayed response and recurrence could be assessed. Disease severity in treated patients was measured with the SALT score, which quantifies the percentage of affected scalp surface area. High-throughput TCRbeta sequencing was used to examine T cell clonal expansion in alopecia areata in both the C3H/HeJ mouse model and human patients. On the human side, TCRbeta sequencing was run on scalp tissue and on sorted CD4+ and CD8+ peripheral blood T cells from healthy controls and from alopecia areata patients with either patchy or totalis/universalis disease. Patients on tofacitinib were biopsied at baseline and after 4 and 24 weeks of treatment, and several of the patients also had a later scalp biopsy. Scalp clonality was compared among normal scalp (n=4), patchy alopecia areata scalp (n=8), and alopecia totalis/universalis scalp (n=8). RNA came from the PAXgene miRNA kit for fixed scalp, the miRNeasy kit for PBMCs, and the RNeasy kit for mouse skin. TCRbeta CDR3 regions were amplified by immunoSEQ multiplex PCR using 35 Vbeta forward and 13 Jbeta reverse primers.

Study-wide conclusions, independent of this receptor: Because the treated cohort was small and had just a single nonresponder, larger studies are needed to establish links between baseline CD8+ expansion and response. Scalp clonality and the number of expanded CD8+ clones among the top 100 scalp clones were significantly decreased by tofacitinib. Compared with mice, TCR sequences shared between patients were less clear, possibly partly because of HLA diversity across the patient population. Unlike mouse skin, where gammadelta T cells dominate, normal human skin contains resident alphabeta T cells that get sequenced too, which complicates analysis of the scalp TCR repertoire. During tofacitinib treatment, many expanded lesional clones stuck around in both scalp and blood, and this persistence may partly explain why relapse happens after treatment is stopped. Compared with normal scalp, lesional scalp, particularly in alopecia totalis/universalis, had higher clonality and more expanded CD8+ clones, which suggests antigenic drive.

The library was built by means of the immunoSEQ multiplex PCR assay. RNA was extracted from all samples and reverse transcribed into cDNA as template for TCR sequencing. First-strand cDNA was synthesized with SuperScript III using a 2:1 mix of oligo-dT and random hexamers. A synthetic immune receptor repertoire was used to gauge amplification bias, and whatever bias remained was removed computationally. Turning to the authors' computational methods: After raw reads were preprocessed to remove errors, the CDR3 was defined following IMGT conventions as running from the conserved cysteine to phenylalanine. Clonality was computed as 1 minus the Shannon entropy, with the entropy normalized by log2 of the number of productive unique TCRs. Scalp TCRbeta sequences were cross-referenced with sorted blood CD4 and CD8 repertoires so that the CD4 or CD8 identity of scalp clones could be inferred. In TCRdb, the immuneACCESS table is reduced to in-frame sequences with V and J assigned. These tables do not hold every clone; where another copy was compared, an unresolved V gene accounts for under half, and the others remain unexplained. Clonal size and the V and J genes are those of that table, whereas D and trimming came from the DNA. Within this sample are about 120,000 clones, with more than 40% of them counted one time only. The ten largest clones add up to roughly 0.5% of the sample.

The clonotype was recovered from a human donor with alopecia areata. The chain was built from TRBV18 and TRBJ1-3, with the D gene not clear enough to name. Specimen: CD4+ T cells sorted from blood, collected at week 4, from a patient treated with tofacitinib. The DNA sequence reads TGTGCCAGCTCACCCTCGGAGGGCTTTCGCTCTGGAAACACCATATATTTT. Its translation is CASSPSEGFRSGNTIYF. The variable domain in full, with residues beyond the CDR3 obtained from the reference TRBV18 and TRBJ1-3 genes, is NAGVMQNPRHLVRRRGQEARLRCSPMKGHSHVYWYRQLPEEGLKFMVYLQKENIIDESGMPKERFSAEFPKEGPSILRIQQVVRGDSAAYFCASSPSEGFRSGNTIYFGEGSWLTVV.